The entry below describes one TCR beta chain. Its antigen is as yet unknown. Profiled with immunoSEQ multiplex PCR; TCRdb holds only in-frame clones, not every one. The repertoire holds 73,000 or so clones, with 80% as singletons. This entry is derived from a study of T cell responses to AZD1222 COVID-19 vaccine. The CDR3 has 15 residues. V shed 2 bases, J shed 5 bases, and the junction held 7 bases outside the gene matches. Germline V CDR1 and CDR2: SEHNR, FQNEAQ (reference sequence). Broader study findings: Reports say nearly half of spike-specific TCRs go after unmutated variant regions.

The rearrangement links TRBV7-9 to TRBJ2-7, with 9 bases matching TRBD2. Sequenced material: peripheral blood, taken 28 days after the second AZD1222 dose. The receptor was derived from an adult who received the AZD1222 COVID-19 vaccine. Written as DNA, the CDR3 is TGTGCCAGCAGCTTAAGCGCGGTAGCGGGGGACGAGCAGTACTTC. Translation: CASSLSAVAGDEQYF.